The clone carrying this TCR beta chain was seen just once. The antigen is not known. Data came from immunoSEQ multiplex PCR; TCRdb stores just in-frame clones and leaves some out. This table holds about 57,000 clones, approximately 83% found once. Trimming took 5 bases from V and 9 from J, leaving 10 bases between them. This CDR3 comprises 11 residues. The germline gives CDR1 MDHEN, CDR2 SYDVKM. This entry comes from a study of OX40 agonist ivuxolimab in advanced cancers. Study findings and constraints: Among patients with partial responses at 0.1-3.0 mg/kg, clonal expansion was among the lowest. Researchers did not establish what antigens the expanded peripheral T cells target. Researchers report that CD8+ T cells had, on average, more expanded clones than CD4+.

Blood sampling was done at baseline, cycle 4 day 1, and cycle 7 day 1. The chain combines TRBV28 with TRBJ2-5; D is uncertain. This TCR came from an adult with an advanced solid tumor such as melanoma, head and neck, liver or kidney cancer. The sample was CD4+ or CD8+ T cells sorted from blood, taken in a trial of the OX40 agonist ivuxolimab. CDR3 in amino acids: CASSPHRAQYF. For the CDR3, the DNA is TGTGCCAGCAGTCCACATAGGGCCCAGTACTTC. Supplemented by reference TRBV28 and TRBJ2-5, the full variable domain reads DVKVTQSSRYLVKRTGEKVFLECVQDMDHENMFWYRQDPGLGLRLIYFSYDVKMKEKGDIPEGYSVSREKKERFSLILESASTNQTSMYLCASSPHRAQYFGPGTRLLVL.